These 26 T cell receptor beta chains share one sample of origin, sequenced in a study of blood T cell repertoires in COVID-19. Using immunoSEQ multiplex PCR, the repertoire was profiled, and TCRdb retains in-frame clones only, with some absent. The table includes roughly 160,000 clones, 70% to 90% detected once. Input material: peripheral blood. Receptors were obtained from a woman older than 75 with COVID-19, enrolled during active disease.

A single count supports this clone. The V and J genes are TRBV6-5 and TRBJ2-7; TRBD2 agrees at 9 bases. The junction had 3 bases not matched to a gene; V was cut back by 7 bases and J by 2 bases. The CDR3 extends over 13 amino acids. The germline gives CDR1 MNHEY, CDR2 SVGAGI. The chain's CDR3 is CASTLAGTYEQYF. CDR3 nucleotides: TGTGCCAGCACCCTAGCGGGGACCTACGAGCAGTACTTC.

The chain couples TRBV9 to TRBJ2-1; D not certain. This CDR3 has 12 amino acids. V shed 3 bases and J shed 10 bases, with 11 bases lying between them. Germline lookup yields CDR1 SGDLS and CDR2 YYNGEE. The CDR3 DNA reads TGTGCCAGCAGCGGACTCGATCGGGAGCAGTTCTTC. This codes for CASSGLDREQFF.

V and J are TRBV5-1 and TRBJ2-6; D is perhaps TRBD2 (5 bases). CDR1 is SGHRS and CDR2 is YFSETQ in the germline V gene. Trimming removed 5 bases at V and 0 bases at J, with 12 bases between. The CDR3 loop spans 16 amino acids. CDR3 coding DNA: TGCGCCAGCAGTTCGGGGAATCCCTCTGGGGCCAACGTCCTGACTTTC. Translation: CASSSGNPSGANVLTF.

This clone appeared a single time. The V and J genes are TRBV18 and TRBJ1-2; 9 positions agree with TRBD1. Trimming cost V 4 bases and J 8 bases; bases outside gene matches: 2. CDR1 and CDR2 from the germline V gene are KGHSH and LQKENI. The CDR3 totals 12 residues. CDR3 DNA: TGTGCCAGCTCACGACAGGGGGACGGCTACACCTTC. It specifies CASSRQGDGYTF.

This sequence joins TRBV6-5 and TRBJ1-1, with D unclear. Germline V gene data show CDR1 as MNHEY and CDR2 as SVGAGI. The V and J ends lost 5 bases and 1 base respectively, with 8 bases between them. The CDR3 extends over 13 amino acids. The CDR3 protein is CASSRGRNTEAFF. The CDR3 DNA reads as TGTGCCAGCAGTAGAGGAAGGAACACTGAAGCTTTCTTT.

The chain links TRBV4-3 to TRBJ2-5; the match to TRBD2 covers 13 bases. J lost 1 base, V lost 4 bases, and 6 bases had no gene match. The germline V gene encodes CDR1 LGHNA and CDR2 YSLEER. The CDR3 loop spans 17 amino acids. CDR3 bases: TGCGCCAGCAGCCGTACTAGCGGGAGGGCCGGCCAAGAGACCCAGTACTTC. Its translation: CASSRTSGRAGQETQYF.

V is TRBV24-1 and J is TRBJ2-7; D is undetermined. Trimming cost V 9 bases and J 4 bases, with 15 bases left between them. The CDR3 is made up of 13 amino acids. Germline CDR1 is KGHDR and CDR2 is SFDVKD. CDR3 protein: CATGGPEIYEQYF. The CDR3 bases are TGTGCCACCGGTGGTCCAGAAATTTACGAGCAGTACTTC.

A few counts support this clone. The chain links TRBV7-2 to TRBJ1-1; a possible D gene is TRBD1 (6 bases). This CDR3 region has 12 residues. V was shortened by 5 bases and J by 10 bases, with 14 bases between the two germline ends. In germline, CDR1 is SGHTA, CDR2 FQGNSA. CDR3 bases: TGTGCCAGCAGCCAAAATACAGGGAGAGCTTTCTTT. It specifies CASSQNTGRAFF.

The rearrangement joins TRBV6-5 to TRBJ2-3; TRBD1 aligns across 9 bases. The J segment lost 5 bases and the V segment lost 6 bases, leaving 9 bases of the junction unmatched. Germline-derived CDR1 and CDR2 are MNHEY and SVGAGI. CDR3 length: 15 residues. This chain's CDR3 is CASRLQGAKGDTQYF. CDR3 sequence (DNA): TGTGCCAGCAGACTACAGGGGGCAAAAGGAGATACGCAGTATTTT.

The J gene is TRBJ1-5, the V gene TRBV2; 7 bases align to TRBD1. CDR1 is SNHLY, CDR2 FYNNEI, per germline. V shed 3 bases and J 6 bases; nucleotides not matched to a gene: 8. This CDR3 has 15 amino acids. CDR3 sequence reads: CASSDWDSQSQPQHF. The CDR3 DNA sequence: TGTGCCAGCAGTGACTGGGACAGTCAAAGTCAGCCCCAGCATTTT. The entire variable domain, with the rest obtained from reference TRBV2 and TRBJ1-5, is as follows: EPEVTQTPSHQVTQMGQEVILRCVPISNHLYFYWYRQILGQKVEFLVSFYNNEISEKSEIFDDQFSVERPDGSNFTLKIRSTKLEDSAMYFCASSDWDSQSQPQHFGDGTRLSIL.

The V and J genes are TRBV5-4 and TRBJ1-2; a weak D match, TRBD1 (5 bases). Germline-derived CDR1 and CDR2 are SGHNT and YYREEE (reference sequence). The CDR3 spans 15 residues. V was trimmed by 4 bases and J by 7 bases, leaving 20 bases between them. The CDR3 loop is CASSGGGYGMLGYTF. The CDR3 DNA follows: TGTGCCAGCAGCGGGGGGGGTTATGGGATGCTTGGCTACACCTTC.

V and J are TRBV27 and TRBJ2-1; 7 bases are shared with TRBD1. Trimming at V came to 5 bases and at J to 7 bases, leaving 11 bases not matched to a gene. The germline gives CDR1 MNHEY, CDR2 SMNVEV (reference sequence). The length of the CDR3 is 15 residues. This CDR3 is CASSPSTGSWNEQFF. Written as DNA, the CDR3 is TGTGCCAGCAGTCCATCGACAGGGTCGTGGAATGAGCAGTTCTTC.

This clone was counted a single time. CDR3 loop: CASSIQAFTSTDTQYF. CDR3 DNA: TGTGCCAGTAGTATTCAAGCGTTTACTAGCACAGATACGCAGTATTTT. The chain employs TRBV19 and TRBJ2-3, with D unresolved. CDR1 and CDR2 (germline): LNHDA, SQIVND (reference sequence). V was clipped by 3 bases and J by 0 bases, with 13 bases between them. The CDR3 is 16 amino acids.

In regard to this clone: The identical CDR3 is also encoded by other nucleotide sequences in the sample. The gene calls are TRBV5-1 and TRBJ2-3, with TRBD1 matching 7 bases. The length of the CDR3 is 15 residues. The ends lost 0 bases at V and 1 base at J; junction bases unmatched: 2. Germline CDR1 SGHRS, CDR2 YFSETQ. The CDR3 protein is CASSLGQGGTDTQYF. Written as DNA, the CDR3 is TGCGCCAGCAGCTTGGGACAGGGAGGCACAGATACGCAGTATTTT.

J is TRBJ1-4 and V is TRBV4-3; D is unresolved. Germline lookup yields CDR1 LGHNA and CDR2 YSLEER. V lost 1 base, J lost 8 bases, and 14 bases lay in between. The CDR3 has 15 residues. CDR3 nucleotides: TGCGCCAGCAGCCAAGCGTTTGGGCAGGAAGAAAAACTGTTTTTT. It encodes CASSQAFGQEEKLFF.

This chain uses TRBV6-2 or TRBV6-3 with TRBJ2-4; 7 positions match TRBD2. Germline loops: CDR1 MNHEY, CDR2 SVGEGT. This CDR3 has 13 amino acids. Unmatched junction bases numbered 4, after V lost 2 bases and J lost 9 bases. The CDR3 DNA follows: TGTGCCAGCAGTTACGGGGGGGAGGGCATTCAGTACTTC. Protein product: CASSYGGEGIQYF.

The chain is built from TRBV28 and TRBJ2-7; 10 nucleotides match TRBD2. CDR1 MDHEN and CDR2 SYDVKM come from the germline V gene. The CDR3 covers 14 residues. J was trimmed by 7 bases and V by 4 bases; bases with no gene match: 7. The DNA of the CDR3 is TGTGCCAGCAGTTCCCCCCTAGCGGGAGCTGAGCAGTACTTC. Its protein is CASSSPLAGAEQYF. Full variable domain (remainder filled in from reference TRBV28 and TRBJ2-7): DVKVTQSSRYLVKRTGEKVFLECVQDMDHENMFWYRQDPGLGLRLIYFSYDVKMKEKGDIPEGYSVSREKKERFSLILESASTNQTSMYLCASSSPLAGAEQYFGPGTRLTVT.

The chain employs TRBV7-6 and TRBJ2-3; 7 bases are shared with TRBD2. V lost 6 bases and J lost 1; bases outside the gene matches: 10. The V gene's germline CDR1 is SGHVS and CDR2 FNYEAQ. The CDR3 is made up of 16 amino acids. The CDR3 DNA is TGTGCCAGCAGACTAGCGTGGGGTAGCGGCACAGATACGCAGTATTTT. Its protein product is CASRLAWGSGTDTQYF. The full variable domain, rest sourced from reference TRBV7-6 and TRBJ2-3, is GAGVSQSPRYKVTKRGQDVALRCDPISGHVSLYWYRQALGQGPEFLTYFNYEAQQDKSGLPNDRFSAERPEGSISTLTIQRTEQRDSAMYRCASRLAWGSGTDTQYFGPGTRLTVL.

The V gene is TRBV4-1, the J gene TRBJ2-4; D is perhaps TRBD2 (5 bases). Trimming shortened V by 0 bases and J by 2 bases, and 14 bases separated the two germline ends. The germline CDR1 and CDR2 sequences are MGHRA and YSYEKL. The CDR3 covers 17 residues. The DNA for the CDR3 is TGCGCCAGCAGCCAAGAGGGAGCAGGTTCAACCAAAAACATTCAGTACTTC. This encodes CASSQEGAGSTKNIQYF.

The chain has TRBV5-4 and TRBJ1-4; TRBD1 might be the D (5 bases). The germline CDR1 and CDR2 sequences are SGHNT and YYREEE (reference sequence). The CDR3 is made up of 14 amino acids. Between the trimmed V and J ends, which lost 2 bases and 8 bases, there was a span of 13 bases. The CDR3 sequence is CASSFGTEREKLFF. The DNA for the CDR3 is TGTGCCAGCAGCTTCGGGACTGAGAGGGAAAAACTGTTTTTT.

The chain has TRBV11-3 and TRBJ2-3, with 7 nucleotides matching TRBD2. J lost 4 bases, V lost 5 bases, and 9 bases had no gene match. Germline lookup yields CDR1 SGHNT and CDR2 YENEEA. The CDR3 covers 15 residues. The CDR3 bases are TGTGCCAGCAGCCCTGGGGGGGACTTATCAGATACGCAGTATTTT. It is translated as CASSPGGDLSDTQYF.

This clone was observed a single time. This chain uses TRBV9 with TRBJ2-1, with 8 bases identical to TRBD2. The CDR3 length is 15 residues. Germline CDR1 reads SGDLS; CDR2 reads YYNGEE. V was clipped by 0 bases and J by 2 bases; unmatched bases: 1. The CDR3: CASSVEAGAYNEQFF. The CDR3 DNA follows: TGTGCCAGCAGCGTAGAAGCGGGGGCCTACAATGAGCAGTTCTTC.

The chain's CDR3 is CASSSGAGNTIYF. The DNA for the CDR3 is TGTGCCAGCAGTTCGGGGGCTGGAAACACCATATATTTT. This rearrangement joins TRBV6-6 to TRBJ1-3; tentative D call: TRBD1 (5 bases). V was clipped by 4 bases and J by 2 bases, with 6 bases between them. CDR3 length: 13 amino acids. From germline, CDR1 is MNHNY and CDR2 SVGAGI (reference sequence).

Remarks on this clone: Mismatch with germline at one junction end may stem from a read error. This chain connects TRBV29-1 to TRBJ2-7, with D tentatively TRBD1 (5 bases). Germline CDR1 is SQVTM and CDR2 is ANQGSEA. The CDR3 has 13 residues. The CDR3: CSAESGKGYEQYF. The CDR3, as DNA: TGCAGCGCTGAATCAGGGAAGGGCTACGAGCAGTACTTC.

The V and J genes are TRBV28 and TRBJ1-2; D is uncertain. The CDR3 spans 10 residues. The germline CDR1 and CDR2 sequences are MDHEN and SYDVKM. The CDR3: CGTVDYGYTF. The CDR3 coding sequence is TGTGGTACTGTCGACTATGGCTACACCTTC.

This clone came up once. The chain employs TRBV9 and TRBJ1-2, with D possibly being TRBD1 (5 bases). Between the trimmed V and J ends, which lost 0 bases and 8 bases, there was a span of 14 bases. This CDR3 is built from 14 residues. Germline V CDR1 and CDR2: SGDLS, YYNGEE. The CDR3 protein is CASSVGTGTKGYTF. The CDR3 nucleotides are TGTGCCAGCAGCGTAGGCACAGGTACGAAAGGCTACACCTTC. The complete variable domain, with remaining parts taken from reference TRBV9 and TRBJ1-2, reads DSGVTQTPKHLITATGQRVTLRCSPRSGDLSVYWYQQSLDQGLQFLIQYYNGEERAKGNILERFSAQQFPDLHSELNLSSLELGDSALYFCASSVGTGTKGYTFGSGTRLTVV.